These 21 T cell receptor beta chains came from one sample sequenced in a study of identical twins. TCRdb re-derived calls from the 5' RACE reads in MiXCR, one entry per CDR3 protein. The profile shows some 900,000 distinct CDR3 sequences, approximately 13% of them singletons. These data also formed part of another study, on yellow fever vaccine responses in identical twins.

The material sequenced was PBMCs. These receptor sequences come from a young woman in good health.

This chain links TRBV24-1 with TRBJ2-5; 7 bases agree with TRBD2. With V trimmed by 6 bases and J by 5 bases, 5 bases remained unmatched. CDR1 is KGHDR, CDR2 SFDVKD, per germline. This CDR3 comprises 13 residues. As DNA, the CDR3 is TGTGCCACCAGTACGGGGGGAGAGGAGACCCAGTACTTC. Its translation is CATSTGGEETQYF.

The rearrangement uses TRBV14 and TRBJ1-1; D unresolved. The CDR3 contains 16 residues. V was trimmed by 2 bases and J by 0 bases, leaving 13 bases between them. Looked up from germline, CDR1 is SGHDN and CDR2 is FVKESK. The CDR3 reads CASSQKVWGMNTEAFF. The CDR3 DNA follows: TGTGCCAGCAGCCAAAAGGTCTGGGGTATGAACACTGAAGCTTTCTTT.

This clonotype has more than one count but fewer than ten. The V and J genes are TRBV20-1 and TRBJ2-5; weak D call: TRBD2 (6 bases). Looked up from germline, CDR1 is DFQATT and CDR2 is SNEGSKA (reference sequence). The CDR3 is 17 amino acids. V lost 0 bases to trimming and J lost 4 bases, with 21 bases between them. DNA for the CDR3: TGCAGTGCTAGAGATGTCCTCGGGGGAGGCGTACGAGAGACCCAGTACTTC. Protein product: CSARDVLGGGVRETQYF.

In this sample, this clonotype turned up a few times. CDR3 bases: TGCAGTGCTAGAGATGGGCATGAGCAGTTCTTC. Its translation: CSARDGHEQFF. The rearrangement links TRBV20-1 to TRBJ2-1; D uncertain. Germline loops: CDR1 DFQATT, CDR2 SNEGSKA (reference sequence). This CDR3 comprises 11 residues. Trimming shortened V by 0 bases and J by 8 bases, and 5 bases separated the two germline ends.

This clonotype was detected ten times or more. The CDR3 loop is CASSYHLAGGQDEQFF. CDR3 in DNA: TGCGCCAGCAGCTACCACCTAGCGGGAGGCCAGGATGAGCAGTTCTTC. J is TRBJ2-1 and V is TRBV5-1; 11 bases are shared with TRBD2. The CDR3 is 16 amino acids. The germline CDR1 and CDR2 sequences are SGHRS and YFSETQ. V lost 3 bases to trimming and J lost 8 bases; unmatched junction nucleotides: 10.

The V call is TRBV7-9, the J call TRBJ2-1; 10 nucleotides agree with TRBD2. V was clipped by 5 bases and J by 8 bases; unmatched bases: 9. Germline V CDR1 and CDR2: SEHNR, FQNEAQ (reference sequence). The CDR3 is 15 amino acids. CDR3 DNA sequence: TGTGCCAGCAGCCCCATAGAGCGGGGGGGCCATGAGCAGTTCTTC. Its translation: CASSPIERGGHEQFF. Using reference TRBV7-9 and TRBJ2-1 for the parts outside the CDR3, the full variable domain is DTGVSQNPRHKITKRGQNVTFRCDPISEHNRLYWYRQTLGQGPEFLTYFQNEAQLEKSRLLSDRFSAERPKGSFSTLEIQRTEQGDSAMYLCASSPIERGGHEQFFGPGTRLTVL.

The gene calls are TRBV3-1 and TRBJ2-3; 15 nucleotides line up with TRBD2. The CDR3 is 17 amino acids. Germline loops: CDR1 LGHDT, CDR2 YNNKEL (reference sequence). V gave up 6 bases and J gave up 5 bases; unmatched junction bases: 9. The CDR3 protein is CASSLGGLAGGRDTQYF. CDR3 nucleotides: TGTGCCAGCAGTCTAGGAGGACTAGCGGGGGGGCGAGATACGCAGTATTTT.

This clonotype came up a few times. The chain has TRBV28 and TRBJ2-5; possible D gene TRBD1, 6 bases. Germline lookup yields CDR1 MDHEN and CDR2 SYDVKM. V gave up 6 bases and J gave up 5 bases, with 16 bases separating them. This CDR3 has 14 residues. DNA for the CDR3: TGTGCCAGCAGCGGGACACCCAGGTTTGAGACCCAGTACTTC. Translated, it gives CASSGTPRFETQYF.

Many counts were recorded for this clonotype. This chain uses TRBV5-1 with TRBJ2-4, with 11 bases identical to TRBD1. The V gene's germline CDR1 is SGHRS and CDR2 YFSETQ. Trimming took 0 bases from V and 6 from J; bases not matched to a gene: 5. CDR3 length: 16 residues. CDR3 DNA sequence: TGCGCCAGCAGCTTGGCCGGGGACAGGGGGGTAAACATTCAGTACTTC. Amino acid sequence: CASSLAGDRGVNIQYF.

This clonotype was seen a few times. V and J are TRBV11-3 and TRBJ2-2; D call uncertain. V lost 6 bases and J lost 8, with 16 bases in between. CDR1 and CDR2 from the germline V gene are SGHNT and YENEEA. This CDR3 contains 14 residues. This CDR3 reads CASRSMADWGELFF. For the CDR3, the DNA is TGTGCCAGCAGGTCTATGGCAGATTGGGGGGAGCTGTTTTTT.

J is TRBJ2-5 and V is TRBV7-2; unclear D gene. This CDR3 contains 14 residues. Germline loops: CDR1 SGHTA, CDR2 FQGNSA. Trimming shortened V by 5 bases and J by 5 bases, and 15 bases separated the two germline ends. The CDR3, as DNA: TGTGCCAGCAGCGAGTCCTCCATGGGGGAGACCCAGTACTTC. Translation gives CASSESSMGETQYF.

This clonotype was observed a few times. The chain carries TRBV6-1 and TRBJ1-1, with D uncertain. Germline V lookup: CDR1 MNHNS, CDR2 SASEGT. The CDR3 covers 16 residues. Trimming pared 7 bases from V and 7 bases from J, leaving 25 bases between. The DNA of the CDR3 is TGTGCCAGCAACCGCCCGTGGTATCGCCTTTTAAGTGAAGCTTTCTTT. Protein product: CASNRPWYRLLSEAFF.

This clonotype was observed a handful of times. The rearrangement links TRBV4-1 to TRBJ1-4, with D maybe TRBD1 (6 bases). The V end lost 1 base, the J end lost 5 bases, and 11 bases lay between the germline ends. Germline assignment: CDR1 MGHRA and CDR2 YSYEKL. The CDR3 consists of 15 residues. This chain's CDR3 is CASSQADRNNEKLFF. As DNA, the CDR3 is TGCGCCAGCAGCCAAGCGGACAGAAACAATGAAAAACTGTTTTTT.

The chain recombines TRBV15 with TRBJ2-3, with 7 bases aligning to TRBD1. The CDR3 consists of 13 residues. Germline V gives CDR1 LNHNV, CDR2 YYDKDF (reference sequence). Trimming cost V 6 bases and J 5 bases; bases outside gene matches: 5. The CDR3 here is CATSRGLVDTQYF. The CDR3 nucleotides are TGTGCCACCAGTAGGGGGCTGGTAGATACGCAGTATTTT. Together with reference TRBV15 and TRBJ2-3, the CDR3 gives the full variable domain: DAMVIQNPRYQVTQFGKPVTLSCSQTLNHNVMYWYQQKSSQAPKLLFHYYDKDFNNEADTPDNFQSRRPNTSFCFLDIRSPGLGDTAMYLCATSRGLVDTQYFGPGTRLTVL.

The rearrangement joins TRBV5-1 to TRBJ1-6; 7 bases agree with TRBD1. The length of the CDR3 is 15 residues. V gave up 5 bases and J gave up 8 bases; unmatched junction bases: 10. Germline V gives CDR1 SGHRS, CDR2 YFSETQ. In DNA form, the CDR3 reads TGCGCCAGCAGGGCCAGAGGGGGCACTGATTCACCCCTCCACTTT. Translation gives CASRARGGTDSPLHF.

The chain uses TRBV5-1 and TRBJ1-6; D unclear. Germline loops: CDR1 SGHRS, CDR2 YFSETQ. The CDR3 covers 15 residues. V was shortened by 2 bases and J by 5 bases, with 11 bases between the two germline ends. The chain's CDR3 is CASSFWAVDNSPLHF. The CDR3 DNA sequence: TGCGCCAGCAGCTTTTGGGCAGTCGATAATTCACCCCTCCACTTT.

This clonotype has a handful of counts. The CDR3 reads CASSQDADYNEQFF. CDR3 nucleotide sequence: TGTGCCAGCAGCCAAGACGCCGACTACAATGAGCAGTTCTTC. The chain combines TRBV3-1 with TRBJ2-1; D gene unclear. The length of the CDR3 is 14 residues. From germline, CDR1 is LGHDT and CDR2 YNNKEL (reference sequence). V was shortened by 0 bases and J by 3 bases, with 6 bases between the two germline ends.

The CDR3, as DNA: TGCGCCAGCAGCTTGGGGGCAGGGAGGCTAGTGAACACTGAAGCTTTCTTT. Translating it yields CASSLGAGRLVNTEAFF. The chain is built from TRBV5-1 and TRBJ1-1; weak D call: TRBD1 (5 bases). This CDR3 is 17 amino acids long. V lost 0 bases and J lost 0, with 15 bases in between. The germline gives CDR1 SGHRS, CDR2 YFSETQ.

The chain has TRBV14 and TRBJ2-5; weak D call: TRBD2 (5 bases). Germline assignment: CDR1 SGHDN and CDR2 FVKESK. The CDR3 sequence is 17 residues long. Trimming cost V 2 bases and J 2 bases, with 18 bases left between them. In DNA form, the CDR3 reads TGTGCCAGCAGCCAATTTTCTGTGACTAACCTTCAAGAGACCCAGTACTTC. Its translation is CASSQFSVTNLQETQYF.

The rearrangement links TRBV5-6 to TRBJ2-5, with unresolved D. Trimming took off 0 bases at V and 2 bases at J, with 11 bases between the two ends. The CDR3 runs to 15 residues. The germline gives CDR1 SGHDT, CDR2 YYEEEE. The CDR3 sequence: CASSLASYVQETQYF. The CDR3 DNA reads TGTGCCAGCAGCTTGGCGTCATACGTACAAGAGACCCAGTACTTC.

In its sample, this clonotype was seen a few times. The chain uses TRBV14 and TRBJ2-1; TRBD2 aligns across 8 bases. Trimming at V came to 0 bases and at J to 9 bases, leaving 10 bases not matched to a gene. The CDR3 extends over 16 amino acids. Germline-derived CDR1 and CDR2 are SGHDN and FVKESK. The CDR3 nucleotides read TGTGCCAGCAGCCAAGATCGCTTAGCGGGGCGGGGTGAGCAGTTCTTC. It codes for CASSQDRLAGRGEQFF.